Listed below are T cell receptor beta chains from one sample, sequenced in a study of blood T cell repertoires in COVID-19. The data were produced by immunoSEQ multiplex PCR, yet TCRdb's version contains in-frame clones alone and is incomplete. The sample has fewer than 250,000 clones; just under 90% are singletons. Source material: PBMCs or T cells enriched from blood (not recorded which). The source is a man between 45 and 60 years old who had been exposed to COVID-19. Both conserved end residues are part of each CDR3. A D gene is named only where the DNA matches it firmly. Size values are once, few and many counts, or a class for expanded clones, and some rows have none.

j_gene: TRBJ2-5; d_gene: -; abundance: -; v_gene: TRBV11-2; CDR3aa: CASSLRRAGQETQYF; CDR3nt: TGTGCCAGCAGCCTGAGGAGGGCAGGCCAAGAGACCCAGTACTTC
j_gene: TRBJ2-3; d_gene: -; abundance: -; v_gene: TRBV30; CDR3aa: CAWSVKGLRADTQYF; CDR3nt: TGTGCCTGGAGTGTAAAGGGGCTGCGCGCAGATACGCAGTATTTT
j_gene: TRBJ2-4; d_gene: -; abundance: -; v_gene: TRBV7-3; CDR3aa: CASSFAGAEKNIQYF; CDR3nt: TGTGCCAGCAGCTTTGCGGGGGCTGAGAAAAACATTCAGTACTTC
j_gene: TRBJ1-5; d_gene: -; abundance: -; v_gene: TRBV28; CDR3aa: CASSLSPSPRGNQPQHF; CDR3nt: TGTGCCAGCAGTTTATCCCCAAGCCCGCGGGGGAATCAGCCCCAGCATTTT
j_gene: TRBJ1-1; d_gene: TRBD1; abundance: -; v_gene: TRBV5-1; CDR3aa: CASSWGTDPNTEAFF; CDR3nt: TGCGCCAGCAGCTGGGGGACAGACCCGAACACTGAAGCTTTCTTT
j_gene: TRBJ1-3; d_gene: -; abundance: -; v_gene: TRBV7-2; CDR3aa: CASSRRGNTIYF; CDR3nt: TGTGCCAGCAGCCGCAGGGGAAACACCATATATTTT
j_gene: TRBJ1-5; d_gene: -; abundance: once; v_gene: TRBV19; CDR3aa: CASSMGVAQAFYQPQHF; CDR3nt: TGTGCCAGTAGTATGGGTGTTGCGCAGGCCTTTTATCAGCCCCAGCATTTT
j_gene: TRBJ2-7; d_gene: -; abundance: -; v_gene: TRBV6-5; CDR3aa: CASRQQGLYEQYF; CDR3nt: TGTGCCAGCAGACAACAGGGCCTCTACGAGCAGTACTTC
j_gene: TRBJ1-5; d_gene: -; abundance: -; v_gene: TRBV27; CDR3aa: CASSLSAGLGGQPQHF; CDR3nt: TGTGCCAGCAGTTTATCAGCAGGACTGGGCGGTCAGCCCCAGCATTTT
j_gene: TRBJ1-1; d_gene: TRBD1; abundance: -; v_gene: TRBV6-1; CDR3aa: CASSEGRTGAFF; CDR3nt: TGTGCCAGCAGTGAAGGGAGGACAGGAGCTTTCTTT
j_gene: TRBJ1-1; d_gene: -; abundance: -; v_gene: TRBV27; CDR3aa: CASSFGPWRKGTNTEAFF; CDR3nt: TGTGCCAGCAGTTTCGGTCCCTGGAGAAAGGGGACAAACACTGAAGCTTTCTTT
j_gene: TRBJ1-5; d_gene: -; abundance: -; v_gene: TRBV2; CDR3aa: CASSVLDISNQPQHF; CDR3nt: TGTGCCAGCAGCGTCCTCGACATTAGCAATCAGCCCCAGCATTTT
j_gene: TRBJ1-2; d_gene: TRBD1; abundance: -; v_gene: TRBV7-2; CDR3aa: CASSPGQGRNGYTF; CDR3nt: TGTGCCAGCAGCCCGGGACAGGGAAGAAATGGCTACACCTTC
j_gene: TRBJ2-2; d_gene: -; abundance: -; v_gene: TRBV5-1; CDR3aa: CASSPPGSGELFF; CDR3nt: TGCGCCAGCAGCCCGCCGGGTTCCGGGGAGCTGTTTTTT
j_gene: TRBJ2-1; d_gene: TRBD2; abundance: -; v_gene: TRBV7-9; CDR3aa: CASSLRGSGENEQFF; CDR3nt: TGTGCCAGCAGCCTGCGGGGTAGCGGGGAGAATGAGCAGTTCTTC
j_gene: TRBJ1-3; d_gene: -; abundance: -; v_gene: TRBV6-1; CDR3aa: CASSERRIEVSGNTIYF; CDR3nt: TGTGCCAGCAGTGAAAGGAGGATAGAAGTCTCTGGAAACACCATATATTTT
j_gene: TRBJ1-1; d_gene: -; abundance: once; v_gene: TRBV27; CDR3aa: CASSPGKGSGNTEAFF; CDR3nt: TGTGCCAGCAGTCCCGGGAAGGGATCGGGGAACACTGAAGCTTTCTTT
j_gene: TRBJ1-2; d_gene: -; abundance: -; v_gene: TRBV29-1; CDR3aa: CSADGGYTF; CDR3nt: TGCAGCGCCGACGGGGGCTACACCTTC
j_gene: TRBJ2-3; d_gene: TRBD2; abundance: -; v_gene: TRBV15; CDR3aa: CATTRRGGQGLAGGPLFSTDTQYF; CDR3nt: TGTGCCACCACCCGGAGGGGTGGGCAGGGACTAGCGGGGGGCCCATTGTTTAGCACAGATACGCAGTATTTT
j_gene: TRBJ1-3; d_gene: -; abundance: -; v_gene: TRBV3-1/TRBV3-2; CDR3aa: CASSQQKGDRGNTIYF; CDR3nt: TGTGCCAGCAGCCAGCAAAAGGGAGACAGGGGAAACACCATATATTTT
j_gene: TRBJ2-5; d_gene: -; abundance: once; v_gene: TRBV7-3; CDR3aa: CASSPLHGDQETQYF; CDR3nt: TGTGCCAGCAGCCCATTACACGGGGACCAAGAGACCCAGTACTTC
j_gene: TRBJ2-6; d_gene: -; abundance: once; v_gene: TRBV9; CDR3aa: CASSARGAGANVLTF; CDR3nt: TGTGCCAGCAGCGCCAGGGGGGCTGGGGCCAACGTCCTGACTTTC
j_gene: TRBJ1-2; d_gene: -; abundance: once; v_gene: TRBV18; CDR3aa: CASSPTSWGDYGYTF; CDR3nt: TGTGCCAGCTCACCGACGTCGTGGGGGGACTATGGCTACACCTTC
j_gene: TRBJ2-3; d_gene: TRBD2; abundance: -; v_gene: TRBV4-1; CDR3aa: CASSSSGVSTDTQYF; CDR3nt: TGCGCCAGCAGCTCTAGCGGGGTTAGCACAGATACGCAGTATTTT
j_gene: TRBJ2-4; d_gene: TRBD2; abundance: once; v_gene: TRBV2; CDR3aa: CASRRTSGGAGNIQYF; CDR3nt: TGTGCCAGCAGGAGGACTAGCGGCGGAGCTGGGAACATTCAGTACTTC
j_gene: TRBJ1-1; d_gene: TRBD1; abundance: -; v_gene: TRBV2; CDR3aa: CASSVGQSNTEAFF; CDR3nt: TGTGCCAGCAGCGTGGGACAGTCCAACACTGAAGCTTTCTTT
j_gene: TRBJ2-7; d_gene: -; abundance: -; v_gene: TRBV5-1; CDR3aa: CASSLANGNYEQYF; CDR3nt: TGCGCCAGCAGCTTGGCCAACGGGAACTACGAGCAGTACTTC
j_gene: TRBJ2-7; d_gene: TRBD1; abundance: -; v_gene: TRBV7-2; CDR3aa: CASSPLRTGASYEQYF; CDR3nt: TGTGCCAGCAGCCCCTTACGGACAGGGGCTTCCTACGAGCAGTACTTC
j_gene: TRBJ2-7; d_gene: TRBD2; abundance: -; v_gene: TRBV5-1; CDR3aa: CASSPGLAGGPLSYEQYF; CDR3nt: TGCGCCAGCAGCCCTGGGCTAGCGGGGGGGCCTCTCTCCTACGAGCAGTACTTC
j_gene: TRBJ1-6; d_gene: -; abundance: -; v_gene: TRBV11-2; CDR3aa: CASSSGSPLHF; CDR3nt: TGTGCCAGCAGCTCAGGATCACCCCTCCACTTT
j_gene: TRBJ2-1; d_gene: TRBD2; abundance: -; v_gene: TRBV18; CDR3aa: CASSPNWGGSAYNEQFF; CDR3nt: TGTGCCAGCTCACCAAATTGGGGCGGGAGCGCTTACAATGAGCAGTTCTTC
j_gene: TRBJ1-3; d_gene: -; abundance: -; v_gene: TRBV29-1; CDR3aa: CSVGEGPSSGNTIYF; CDR3nt: TGCAGCGTTGGGGAGGGCCCGTCCTCTGGAAACACCATATATTTT